The 11 T cell receptor beta chains below all came from one sample that was sequenced in a study of T cell repertoires in cytomegalovirus infection. A single record per CDR3 protein comes from TCRdb applying MiXCR to the reads. The data contain hundreds of thousands of distinct CDR3 sequences, 30% to 40% of them singletons. Their antigens are not known. Sequenced material: cultured PBMCs, taken from culture after CMV antigen stimulation. Receptor source: a human donor in good health (CMV status not recorded). Some clones in this sample may be carry-over from other donors' samples.

This clonotype was picked up one time. The rearrangement links TRBV6-6 to TRBJ2-2; a possible D gene is TRBD2 (5 bases). The CDR3 loop spans 16 amino acids. The V and J ends lost 0 bases and 2 bases respectively, with 10 bases between them. Germline CDR1 MNHNY, CDR2 SVGAGI (reference sequence). The CDR3 DNA sequence: TGTGCCAGCAGTTACTCTAGCGTGGCTAACACCGGGGAGCTGTTTTTT. It encodes CASSYSSVANTGELFF.

The genes are TRBV5-4 and TRBJ1-1; D ambiguous. Germline-derived CDR1 and CDR2 are SGHNT and YYREEE (reference sequence). V shed 6 bases and J shed 3 bases, with 27 bases lying between them. The CDR3 runs to 18 residues. The CDR3 sequence is CASTNSDAEWVMYTEAFF. The CDR3 DNA follows: TGTGCCAGCACCAATTCGGACGCGGAATGGGTAATGTACACTGAAGCTTTCTTT.

The V call is TRBV12-3 or TRBV12-4, the J call TRBJ1-1; possible D gene TRBD1, 5 bases. Trimming shortened V by 5 bases and J by 10 bases, and 14 bases separated the two germline ends. The CDR3 has 12 residues. DNA of the CDR3: TGTGCCAGCAGTCGGGTGGGGCATATAGCTTTCTTT. It specifies CASSRVGHIAFF.

The chain recombines TRBV19 with TRBJ1-2, with D possibly TRBD1 on 6 matching bases. Germline-derived CDR1 and CDR2 are LNHDA and SQIVND (reference sequence). Deletions cut 9 bases from V and 4 bases from J, with 27 bases between. CDR3 size: 17 residues. CDR3 residues: CASLALGGARQGYGYTF. The DNA for the CDR3 is TGTGCCAGCCTTGCCCTGGGGGGGGCAAGGCAGGGCTATGGCTACACCTTC. The complete variable domain, with remaining parts taken from reference TRBV19 and TRBJ1-2, reads DGGITQSPKYLFRKEGQNVTLSCEQNLNHDAMYWYRQDPGQGLRLIYYSQIVNDFQKGDIAEGYSVSREKKESFPLTVTSAQKNPTAFYLCASLALGGARQGYGYTFGSGTRLTVV.

This clonotype has only a few counts. This sequence joins TRBV10-3 and TRBJ2-2; D not resolved. CDR1 and CDR2 (germline): ENHRY, SYGVKD. This CDR3 contains 16 residues. V lost 4 bases to trimming and J lost 3 bases, with 15 bases between them. In DNA, the CDR3 is TGTGCCATCAGTGTAGTAAAGGCTGTTGACACCGGGGAGCTGTTTTTT. Protein: CAISVVKAVDTGELFF.

This clonotype was seen only a few times. The genes are TRBV5-6 and TRBJ2-1; 8 bases are a match to TRBD2. This CDR3 has 17 residues. V trimming: 1 base; J trimming: 5 bases; junction bases outside the gene matches: 11. The germline gives CDR1 SGHDT, CDR2 YYEEEE. The CDR3 reads CASSLFLAGRPDNEQFF. The CDR3 nucleotides read TGTGCCAGCAGCTTGTTTCTAGCGGGTCGTCCAGACAATGAGCAGTTCTTC.

This clonotype was seen a handful of times. The rearrangement uses TRBV4-3 and TRBJ2-4; possibly TRBD2 for D (6 bases). Germline lookup yields CDR1 LGHNA and CDR2 YSLEER. V lost 2 bases and J 7 bases, leaving 9 bases between the germline ends. This CDR3 is 13 amino acids long. The DNA for the CDR3 is TGCGCCAGCAGCCAAAAGCGGGCGAACATTCAGTACTTC. It encodes CASSQKRANIQYF.

Comments on this clonotype: One base away lies a much larger clone, so this may be a sequencing read error. The chain links TRBV7-8 to TRBJ1-2, with D tentatively TRBD1 (5 bases). Germline V gene sequence: CDR1 SGHVS, CDR2 FQNEAQ. The length of the CDR3 is 13 residues. The ends were cut back, 10 bases at V and 7 bases at J, with 19 bases in the middle. CDR3 sequence (DNA): TGTGCCACCACGGTCGGCGGACACTCTGGCTACACCTTC. Translation: CATTVGGHSGYTF.

CDR3 DNA sequence: TGTGCCAGCAGCTTCCCGGGACTAGCGGGAGGAAACACCGGGGAGCTGTTTTTT. This gives the protein CASSFPGLAGGNTGELFF. The genes are TRBV7-2 and TRBJ2-2; 15 nucleotides match TRBD2. Trimming at V came to 3 bases and at J to 2 bases, leaving 4 bases not matched to a gene. The germline V gene encodes CDR1 SGHTA and CDR2 FQGNSA. CDR3 length: 18 amino acids.

A few counts support this clonotype. This rearrangement joins TRBV11-2 to TRBJ2-1, with TRBD2 identical over 8 bases. CDR3 length equals 16 residues. Germline CDR1 reads SGHAT; CDR2 reads FQNNGV. Trimming removed 5 bases from V and 7 bases from J; junction bases left unmatched: 13. The CDR3 protein is CASSHTSGPGRNEQFF. Here the CDR3 DNA reads TGTGCCAGCAGCCATACTAGCGGACCCGGGAGAAATGAGCAGTTCTTC.

This clonotype was detected many times. The chain recombines TRBV7-2 with TRBJ1-1, with D maybe TRBD1 (6 bases). V gave up 0 bases and J gave up 0 bases, with 8 bases separating them. CDR1 and CDR2 (germline): SGHTA, FQGNSA. The CDR3 runs 15 residues. CDR3 loop: CASSLASGVNTEAFF. The CDR3 bases are TGTGCCAGCAGCTTAGCATCAGGGGTGAACACTGAAGCTTTCTTT.